The 3 T cell receptor beta chains below all came from one sample that was sequenced in a study of long-term antiretroviral therapy in people with HIV (dated 2022 in TCRdb). The immunoSEQ hsTCRB v3.0 assay was used at survey level resolution to sequence the TRB variable region. The immuneACCESS repertoire file appears here via TCRdb, limited to in-frame rearrangements. These files lack a portion of the clones; in checked studies, under half of the deficit traces to unresolved V genes, and the cause of the others is not known. The sample contains tens of thousands of clones, roughly 87% of them found a single time. The ten top clones hold 1% of the sample. This specimen was unsorted PBMCs, taken 2 years after starting antiretroviral therapy. The receptor set was obtained from a man aged 50 to 59 with HIV.

V is TRBV28 and J is TRBJ1-5, with D tentatively TRBD1 (6 bases). This CDR3 spans 13 amino acids. V lost 8 bases, J lost 3 bases, and 11 bases lay in between. CDR1 and CDR2 from the germline V gene are MDHEN and SYDVKM. The CDR3 region has the DNA TGTGCCAGCCTAACAGGGATCAATCAGCCCCAGCATTTT. The encoded protein is CASLTGINQPQHF. Supplemented by reference TRBV28 and TRBJ1-5, the full variable domain reads DVKVTQSSRYLVKRTGEKVFLECVQDMDHENMFWYRQDPGLGLRLIYFSYDVKMKEKGDIPEGYSVSREKKERFSLILESASTNQTSMYLCASLTGINQPQHFGDGTRLSIL.

This chain joins TRBV19 and TRBJ1-5; maybe TRBD1 (5 bases). V was shortened by 6 bases and J by 4 bases, with 16 bases between the two germline ends. This CDR3 comprises 15 residues. The germline V gene encodes CDR1 LNHDA and CDR2 SQIVND (reference sequence). The CDR3 DNA is TGTGCCAGTAGAGGGACCGCTAAGGCAAATCAGCCCCAGCATTTT. Translation: CASRGTAKANQPQHF.

This rearrangement joins TRBV6-5 to TRBJ1-1; possibly TRBD1 for D (5 bases). Germline V CDR1 and CDR2: MNHEY, SVGAGI. V was cut by 2 bases and J by 5 bases, with 12 bases left in between. There are 14 residues in the CDR3. CDR3: CASSYDRQRTEAFF. CDR3 sequence (DNA): TGTGCCAGCAGTTACGACCGACAGAGGACTGAAGCTTTCTTT.